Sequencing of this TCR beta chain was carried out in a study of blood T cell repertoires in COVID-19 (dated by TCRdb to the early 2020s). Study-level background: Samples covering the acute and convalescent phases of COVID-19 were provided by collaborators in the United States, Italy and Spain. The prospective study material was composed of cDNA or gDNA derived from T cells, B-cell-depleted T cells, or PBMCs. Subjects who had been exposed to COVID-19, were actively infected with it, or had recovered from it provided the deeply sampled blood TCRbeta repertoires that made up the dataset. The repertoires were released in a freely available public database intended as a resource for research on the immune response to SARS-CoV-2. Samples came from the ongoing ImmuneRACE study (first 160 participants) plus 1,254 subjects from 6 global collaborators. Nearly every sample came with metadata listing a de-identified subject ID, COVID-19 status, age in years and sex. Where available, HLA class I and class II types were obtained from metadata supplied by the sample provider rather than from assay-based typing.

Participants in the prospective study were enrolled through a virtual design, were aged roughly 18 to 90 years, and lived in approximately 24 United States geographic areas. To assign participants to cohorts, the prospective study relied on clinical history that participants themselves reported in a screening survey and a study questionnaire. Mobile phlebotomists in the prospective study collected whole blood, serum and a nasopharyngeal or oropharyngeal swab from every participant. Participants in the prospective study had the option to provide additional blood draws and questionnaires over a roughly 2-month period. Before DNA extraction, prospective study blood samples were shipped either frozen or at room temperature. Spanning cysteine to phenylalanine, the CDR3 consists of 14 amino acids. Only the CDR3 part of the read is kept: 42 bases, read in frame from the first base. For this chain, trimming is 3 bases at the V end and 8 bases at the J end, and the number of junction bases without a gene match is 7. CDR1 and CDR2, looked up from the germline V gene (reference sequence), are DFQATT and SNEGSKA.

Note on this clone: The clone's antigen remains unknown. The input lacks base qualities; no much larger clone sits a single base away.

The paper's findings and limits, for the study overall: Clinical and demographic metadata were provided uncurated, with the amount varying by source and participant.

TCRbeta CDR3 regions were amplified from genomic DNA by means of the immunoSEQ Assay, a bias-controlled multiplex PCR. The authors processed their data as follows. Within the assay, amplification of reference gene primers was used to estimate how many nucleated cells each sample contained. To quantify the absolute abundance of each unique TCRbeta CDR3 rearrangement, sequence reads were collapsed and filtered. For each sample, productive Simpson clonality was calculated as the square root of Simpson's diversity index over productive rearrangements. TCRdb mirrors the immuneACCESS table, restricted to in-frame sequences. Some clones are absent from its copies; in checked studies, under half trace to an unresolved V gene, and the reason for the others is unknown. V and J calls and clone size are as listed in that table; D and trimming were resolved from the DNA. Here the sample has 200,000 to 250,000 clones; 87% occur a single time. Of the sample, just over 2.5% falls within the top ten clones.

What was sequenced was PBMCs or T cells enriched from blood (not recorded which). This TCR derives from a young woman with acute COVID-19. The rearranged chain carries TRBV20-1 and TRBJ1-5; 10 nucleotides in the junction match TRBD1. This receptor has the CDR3 CSASGDRGSEPQHF. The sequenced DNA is TGCAGTGCTAGTGGGGACAGGGGTTCAGAGCCCCAGCATTTT.